The rows below give T cell receptor beta chains drawn from one sample of a study of cytomegalovirus exposure and HLA in healthy donors. Some clones are missing from TCRdb's copy, which holds only in-frame ones; the method was immunoSEQ multiplex PCR. In the table there are about 140,000 clones, roughly four fifths of which are singletons. The sequenced sample consisted of PBMCs. These TCRs come from a man aged 18 to 29 in good health and CMV-seropositive. The CDR3 runs from the conserved cysteine through the conserved F or W. The D gene is left open where the match is weak. Not all rows give a size; the values are once, few, many and, for expanded clones, a class.

size	D	length	V	J	CDR3	DNA
.	.	15	TRBV27	TRBJ1-1	CASTSGEGVRTEAFF	TGTGCCAGCACCTCCGGTGAGGGGGTGAGGACTGAAGCTTTCTTT
.	.	15	TRBV21-1	TRBJ1-1	CASSPPGQTNTEAFF	TGTGCCAGCAGCCCCCCGGGACAGACGAACACTGAAGCTTTCTTT
few	.	13	TRBV10-3	TRBJ1-1	CAIRLTENTEAFF	TGTGCCATCAGACTGACAGAGAACACTGAAGCTTTCTTT
.	TRBD1	14	TRBV28	TRBJ2-7	CASLLGQGAYEQYF	TGTGCCAGCCTGTTGGGACAGGGGGCCTACGAGCAGTACTTC
.	TRBD2	14	TRBV7-8	TRBJ2-7	CASSLAAGGGEQYF	TGTGCCAGCAGCTTAGCAGCGGGAGGAGGCGAGCAGTACTTC
once	TRBD1	14	TRBV19	TRBJ2-4	CASTQGDWTDIQYF	TGTGCCAGTACGCAGGGGGATTGGACGGACATTCAGTACTTC
.	.	13	TRBV4-1	TRBJ2-5	CASSQGDGRTQYF	TGCGCCAGCAGCCAAGGGGACGGGAGGACCCAGTACTTC
.	.	13	TRBV5-5	TRBJ2-7	CASSSVTPGEQYF	TGTGCCAGCAGCTCCGTCACTCCGGGAGAGCAGTACTTC
once	TRBD2	15	TRBV7-2	TRBJ2-3	CARGPLAGVSDTQYF	TGTGCCAGAGGGCCGCTAGCGGGAGTATCAGATACGCAGTATTTT
.	.	16	TRBV6-4	TRBJ2-1	CASSDGAGLSYNEQFF	TGTGCCAGCAGTGACGGGGCAGGGCTCTCCTACAATGAGCAGTTCTTC
once	TRBD1	14	TRBV6-6	TRBJ1-2	CASSLDRANYGYTF	TGTGCCAGCAGTCTCGACAGGGCTAACTATGGCTACACCTTC
.	TRBD1	14	TRBV27	TRBJ1-1	CASSLQGAYTEAFF	TGTGCCAGCAGTTTACAGGGGGCCTACACTGAAGCTTTCTTT
.	TRBD1	14	TRBV2	TRBJ1-4	CASRSDRNNEKLFF	TGTGCCAGCAGATCGGACAGGAATAATGAAAAACTGTTTTTT
.	.	16	TRBV5-6	TRBJ2-2	CASSFGLASNTGELFF	TGTGCCAGCAGCTTCGGTCTAGCGTCGAACACCGGGGAGCTGTTTTTT
.	.	14	TRBV28	TRBJ1-4	CASSFISLSEKLFF	TGTGCCAGCAGTTTCATATCCCTCAGTGAAAAACTGTTTTTT
.	TRBD1	16	TRBV10-3	TRBJ1-2	CAISENRGNQNYGYTF	TGTGCCATCAGTGAGAACAGGGGAAATCAAAACTATGGCTACACCTTC
.	.	15	TRBV21-1	TRBJ2-7	CASSKGAGEQYEQYF	TGTGCCAGCAGCAAAGGGGCAGGGGAACAGTACGAGCAGTACTTC
.	.	15	TRBV28	TRBJ1-5	CASSSGPKRNQPQHF	TGTGCCAGCAGCTCCGGTCCGAAACGCAATCAGCCCCAGCATTTT
.	.	15	TRBV6-5	TRBJ2-2	CASRAGPTNTGELFF	TGTGCCAGCAGGGCGGGCCCTACCAACACCGGGGAGCTGTTTTTT
.	TRBD2	15	TRBV6-5	TRBJ2-7	CASRDSSGTGYEQYF	TGTGCCAGCAGGGACTCTAGCGGGACCGGCTACGAGCAGTACTTC
.	.	16	TRBV28	TRBJ1-2	CASSPSGRGFTYGYTF	TGTGCCAGCAGCCCCTCGGGCAGGGGATTTACCTATGGCTACACCTTC
.	.	13	TRBV4-1	TRBJ2-7	CASSQAEGGEQYF	TGCGCCAGCAGCCAAGCGGAAGGGGGCGAGCAGTACTTC
few	.	13	TRBV5-1	TRBJ2-7	CASSLARGYEQYF	TGCGCCAGCAGCTTGGCCCGCGGTTACGAGCAGTACTTC
.	TRBD2	15	TRBV27	TRBJ2-1	CASSPVGEGYNEQFF	TGTGCCAGCAGTCCCGTGGGGGAGGGGTACAATGAGCAGTTCTTC
.	TRBD1	16	TRBV5-6	TRBJ2-7	CASSPGTGTPSYEQYF	TGTGCCAGCAGCCCGGGGACAGGGACGCCATCCTACGAGCAGTACTTC
.	.	15	TRBV7-2	TRBJ2-7	CASSATVSGIYEQYF	TGTGCCAGCAGCGCCACGGTATCAGGGATTTACGAGCAGTACTTC
.	TRBD2	16	TRBV7-8	TRBJ2-3	CASSHLAGAGTDTQYF	TGTGCCAGCAGTCACCTAGCGGGAGCGGGCACAGATACGCAGTATTTT
.	TRBD2	14	TRBV5-1	TRBJ2-7	CASSLVAGDSEQYF	TGCGCCAGCAGCTTGGTAGCGGGAGATAGTGAGCAGTACTTC
.	.	14	TRBV30	TRBJ2-2	CAWRPPSDTGELFF	TGTGCCTGGAGGCCCCCTAGCGACACCGGGGAGCTGTTTTTT
.	.	15	TRBV5-1	TRBJ1-1	CASSWVGTQNTEAFF	TGCGCCAGCAGCTGGGTGGGCACACAGAACACTGAAGCTTTCTTT
.	.	16	TRBV7-9	TRBJ1-4	CASSIPSLAGNEKLFF	TGTGCCAGCAGCATTCCCTCACTTGCGGGAAATGAAAAACTGTTTTTT
.	.	15	TRBV5-1	TRBJ2-1	CASSPEEGRYNEQFF	TGCGCCAGCAGCCCCGAGGAGGGCCGGTACAATGAGCAGTTCTTC
.	TRBD2	17	TRBV28	TRBJ2-3	CASSNTRLAGGADTQYF	TGTGCCAGCAGTAATACCCGACTAGCGGGGGGGGCAGATACGCAGTATTTT
.	.	11	TRBV27	TRBJ2-7	CASSPSYEQYF	TGTGCCAGCAGTCCGTCCTACGAGCAGTACTTC
.	.	13	TRBV18	TRBJ2-7	CASSPRASYEQYF	TGTGCCAGCTCACCACGGGCTTCCTACGAGCAGTACTTC
once	.	17	TRBV19	TRBJ2-2	CASTSLGLPRTTGELFF	TGTGCCAGTACTTCCCTGGGACTTCCCAGGACCACCGGGGAGCTGTTTTTT
.	.	16	TRBV18	TRBJ1-4	CASSPKRDLSNEKLFF	TGTGCCAGCTCACCTAAGCGGGACCTCTCTAATGAAAAACTGTTTTTT
.	TRBD2	16	TRBV4-1	TRBJ2-1	CASSQNKLAGVYEQFF	TGCGCCAGCAGCCAGAACAAGCTAGCGGGAGTCTATGAGCAGTTCTTC
.	TRBD1	15	TRBV9	TRBJ1-2	CASSLSTGANYGYTF	TGTGCCAGCAGCTTATCAACAGGGGCAAACTATGGCTACACCTTC